The source of this T cell receptor beta chain is a study of blood T cell repertoires in COVID-19. The wider study: Acute and convalescent COVID-19 specimens originated in the United States, Italy and Spain.

Sequencing used immunoSEQ multiplex PCR; TCRdb keeps in-frame clones, though not all of them. The sample includes about 11,000 clones, about 71% of them seen just once. There are 16 residues in the CDR3. Per germline, CDR1 SGHTS and CDR2 YDEGEE. Trimming stripped 4 bases from V and 2 bases from J, with 15 bases between. Patients in Seattle were enrolled during active infection, then followed longitudinally. Sequencing was carried out using peripheral blood. The TCR comes from a man aged 55 to 70 with COVID-19, enrolled during active disease. The chain uses TRBV5-8 and TRBJ1-4; TRBD1 is a possible D gene (6 bases). The CDR3 DNA sequence: TGTGCCAGCAGCGAGGACAGAGGGAATACTAATGAAAAACTGTTTTTT. This translates into CASSEDRGNTNEKLFF.